These T cell receptor beta chains were read from a single sample in a study of T cells in Graves' hyperthyroidism and ophthalmopathy. TCRdb re-called the multiplex PCR reads through MiXCR, storing one row per CDR3 protein. The repertoire holds hundreds of thousands of distinct CDR3 sequences, roughly 46% seen once, with about 7.2% in the top ten. Sequenced material: peripheral blood or thyroid tissue (not recorded which). The receptors shown here come from an adult man with Graves' disease, either hyperthyroidism or ophthalmopathy (not recorded which). The CDR3 runs from the conserved cysteine through the conserved F or W. The D gene is left open where the match is weak. Clone size, where shown, is once, few, many, or a class for clones that have expanded.

clone_size,d_call,j_call,v_call,cdr3_nt,cdr3_aa
NA,TRBD1,TRBJ1-1,TRBV2,TGTGCCAGCAAAAAGGGACAGGGGGCTTTCTTT,CASKKGQGAFF
NA,NA,TRBJ1-1,TRBV29-1,TGCAGCGTTGACCCTTGGGGGAGAAGGACTGAAGCTTTCTTT,CSVDPWGRRTEAFF
NA,NA,TRBJ2-5,TRBV9,TGTGCCAGCAGCGTTCGGGAACGTCAAGAGACCCAGTACTTC,CASSVRERQETQYF
NA,TRBD1,TRBJ2-5,TRBV7-9,TGTGCCAGCAGCTTAGGGGACAGGGAGGCCCAGTACTTC,CASSLGDREAQYF
few,NA,TRBJ2-5,TRBV4-2,TGTGCCAGCAGCCAAGCCCCAGGGGCAGGGACCCAGTACTTC,CASSQAPGAGTQYF
NA,NA,TRBJ2-2,TRBV20-1,TGCAGTGCCGCGGACGGGAACACCGGGGAGCTGTTTTTT,CSAADGNTGELFF
many,NA,TRBJ2-5,TRBV24-1,TGTGCCACCAGTGATGCAGACAGCCAAGAGACCCAGTACTTC,CATSDADSQETQYF
NA,NA,TRBJ1-1,TRBV25-1,TGTGCCAGCGTTGACGTGGGGACGGGAACTGAAGCTTTCTTT,CASVDVGTGTEAFF
many,TRBD2,TRBJ2-5,TRBV7-2,TGTGCCAGCGGGGGACTAGCGCAAGAGACCCAGTACTTC,CASGGLAQETQYF
NA,TRBD2,TRBJ2-3,TRBV20-1,TGCAGTGCTAGAGCTAGCGGCGAGGGCACAGATACGCAGTATTTT,CSARASGEGTDTQYF
many,NA,TRBJ1-4,TRBV29-1,TGCAGCGTTGTGGGGGGAGCTAATGAAAAACTGTTTTTT,CSVVGGANEKLFF
NA,TRBD1,TRBJ1-4,TRBV20-1,TGCAGTGCTAGGCGACAGGGCCCCGCGACTTTTGTTGAAAAACTGTTTTTT,CSARRQGPATFVEKLFF
NA,TRBD1,TRBJ1-5,TRBV2,TGTGCCAGCAGTGAGGGGACAGGGGCTCAGCCCCAGCATTTT,CASSEGTGAQPQHF
NA,NA,TRBJ1-4,TRBV29-1,TGCAGCGTTGAAGAAAGCGGAGAGGGTGAAAAACTGTTTTTT,CSVEESGEGEKLFF
NA,NA,TRBJ1-6,TRBV6-5,TGTGCCAGCAGGGCTAATTCACCCCTCCACTTT,CASRANSPLHF
NA,TRBD1,TRBJ1-2,TRBV7-9,TGTGCCAGCAGCTTAGGGTCTGGGACAGGGGTAAACTATGGCTACACCTTC,CASSLGSGTGVNYGYTF
many,NA,TRBJ1-5,TRBV2,TGTGCCAGCACATTCACCTCCAAGGGGGGGCCCCAGCATTTT,CASTFTSKGGPQHF
few,TRBD1,TRBJ2-7,TRBV19,TGTGCCAGTAGCACACCCGGACAGGGCTACGAGCAGTACTTC,CASSTPGQGYEQYF